The 28 T cell receptor beta chains reported below all come from one sample, sequenced in a study of T cell responses to AZD1222 COVID-19 vaccine. The protocol was immunoSEQ multiplex PCR, while the TCRdb copy is restricted to in-frame clones and leaves out a portion. The sample holds 90,000 to 130,000 clones, 85% to 95% seen once. The sequenced sample was peripheral blood, obtained 28 days after the second AZD1222 dose. The receptors here all came from an adult who received the AZD1222 COVID-19 vaccine.

The chain's CDR3 is CASSLERVGTEAFF. In nucleotides, the CDR3 is TGTGCCAGCAGTTTAGAAAGGGTAGGGACTGAAGCTTTCTTT. The chain couples TRBV27 to TRBJ1-1; D is unresolved. The germline V and J ends were trimmed by 2 bases and 5 bases, with 12 bases remaining between them. The germline CDR1 and CDR2 sequences are MNHEY and SMNVEV (reference sequence). The CDR3 length is 14 residues.

The rearrangement uses TRBV18 and TRBJ1-1; tentative D call: TRBD1 (6 bases). V was shortened by 2 bases and J by 0 bases, with 7 bases between the two germline ends. CDR3 length: 14 amino acids. CDR1 is KGHSH and CDR2 is LQKENI in the germline V gene. The CDR3 sequence is CASSPTGLNTEAFF. For the CDR3, the DNA is TGTGCCAGCTCACCAACAGGGCTGAACACTGAAGCTTTCTTT.

V usage is TRBV11-2 and J usage is TRBJ2-4; TRBD2 matches 7 bases. Trimming took 4 bases from V and 6 from J; bases not matched to a gene: 15. Germline CDR1 and CDR2: SGHAT and FQNNGV. This CDR3 has 17 amino acids. The CDR3: CASSWVTRLGGGNIQYF. CDR3 nucleotide sequence: TGTGCCAGCAGCTGGGTGACAAGGCTGGGCGGGGGAAACATTCAGTACTTC.

The genes are TRBV9 and TRBJ2-2; TRBD1 aligns across 8 bases. Germline V CDR1 and CDR2: SGDLS, YYNGEE. CDR3 length equals 18 residues. Trimming took 0 bases from V and 2 from J; bases not matched to a gene: 9. CDR3 in DNA: TGTGCCAGCAGCGTAGGGTCCAGGACAGGGACAAACACCGGGGAGCTGTTTTTT. Its protein product is CASSVGSRTGTNTGELFF.

V gene TRBV11-2 combines with J gene TRBJ1-5; D unclear. V lost 5 bases, J lost 6 bases, and 17 bases lay in between. The CDR3 is 15 amino acids. Germline V gives CDR1 SGHAT, CDR2 FQNNGV. The CDR3 region is CASSQGNEGFQPQHF. The CDR3, as DNA: TGTGCCAGCAGCCAAGGGAATGAGGGCTTTCAGCCCCAGCATTTT.

The J gene is TRBJ1-6, the V gene TRBV7-9; D gene unclear. There are 19 residues in the CDR3. Germline V gene sequence: CDR1 SEHNR, CDR2 FQNEAQ (reference sequence). V was pared by 8 bases and J by 2 bases, with 25 bases between. The CDR3 DNA reads TGTGCCAGCTTTGAACGGTATGTCAACCCAAGGACCTATAATTCACCCCTCCACTTT. Protein sequence: CASFERYVNPRTYNSPLHF.

Concerning this clone itself: One end of the junction is discordant with germline, which a read error may explain. The chain joins TRBV12-3 or TRBV12-4 to TRBJ2-5; D tentatively fits TRBD1 or TRBD2 (6 bases each). This CDR3 is built from 11 residues. The CDR3 DNA is TGTGCCAGCGGTTTGGGGGGCACCCAGTACTTC. Encoded protein: CASGLGGTQYF.

The chain links TRBV6-5 to TRBJ1-1, with 8 positions matching TRBD1. Losses at the gene ends were 7 bases for V and 6 bases for J; bases not matched to a gene: 10. Germline loops: CDR1 MNHEY, CDR2 SVGAGI. The CDR3 spans 14 residues. The CDR3 nucleotides read TGTGCCAGCAATTTAGGGGACAGGCGCCCTGAAGCTTTCTTT. Residues: CASNLGDRRPEAFF.

This rearrangement joins TRBV3-1 (or the pseudogene TRBV3-2) to TRBJ1-4; D not resolved. The V gene lost 1 base and the J gene lost 11 bases, with 20 bases spanning the gap. Germline loops: CDR1 LGHDT, CDR2 YNNKEL (reference sequence). CDR3 length: 16 amino acids. The CDR3 sequence is CASSQGVGRPILKLFF. The CDR3 coding sequence is TGTGCCAGCAGCCAAGGGGTTGGCCGGCCAATCCTTAAACTGTTTTTT.

The chain is built from TRBV6-1 and TRBJ1-6; D not certain. Trimming took 1 base from V and 10 from J, leaving 8 bases between them. This CDR3 has 13 amino acids. The germline gives CDR1 MNHNS, CDR2 SASEGT. CDR3 amino acids: CASSEGTRSPLHF. The CDR3 region has the DNA TGTGCCAGCAGTGAAGGTACTAGGTCACCCCTCCACTTT.

The chain uses TRBV19 and TRBJ2-7, with 7 bases lining up with TRBD2. The CDR3 sequence is 14 residues long. J gave up 7 bases and V 8 bases, and 14 bases lay outside the gene matches. CDR1 and CDR2 (germline): LNHDA, SQIVND (reference sequence). The CDR3 DNA reads as TGTGCCAGTCAAGACACCTTCTGGGAGGGGGAGCAGTACTTC. Translating gives CASQDTFWEGEQYF. Drawing the rest from reference TRBV19 and TRBJ2-7, the complete variable domain is DGGITQSPKYLFRKEGQNVTLSCEQNLNHDAMYWYRQDPGQGLRLIYYSQIVNDFQKGDIAEGYSVSREKKESFPLTVTSAQKNPTAFYLCASQDTFWEGEQYFGPGTRLTVT.

V and J are TRBV6-6 and TRBJ2-3, with no clear D. Per germline, CDR1 MNHNY and CDR2 SVGAGI (reference sequence). This CDR3 is 13 amino acids long. Trimming left V 6 bases short and J 0 bases short, with 7 bases between. CDR3 coding DNA: TGTGCCAGCAGCCCCGGAAGCACAGATACGCAGTATTTT. Translating it yields CASSPGSTDTQYF.

The V gene is TRBV19, the J gene TRBJ2-3; D call uncertain. The V end lost 3 bases, the J end lost 6 bases, and 4 bases lay between the germline ends. CDR1 is LNHDA, CDR2 SQIVND, per germline (reference sequence). This CDR3 contains 11 residues. CDR3 sequence: CASSISDTQYF. The CDR3 region has the DNA TGTGCCAGTAGTATTTCCGATACGCAGTATTTT.

The chain joins TRBV5-1 to TRBJ2-5; 11 bases agree with TRBD2. Germline CDR1 and CDR2: SGHRS and YFSETQ. The CDR3 covers 17 residues. V lost 1 base and J lost 0; bases outside the gene matches: 5. This chain's CDR3 is CASSLPRLAGHQETQYF. As DNA, the CDR3 is TGCGCCAGCAGCTTGCCCCGACTAGCGGGACACCAAGAGACCCAGTACTTC.

The CDR3 here is CASSQDSKTYEQYF. CDR3 bases: TGTGCCAGCAGCCAAGACAGTAAAACCTACGAGCAGTACTTC. The rearrangement joins TRBV3-1 (or the pseudogene TRBV3-2) to TRBJ2-7; no clear D gene. This CDR3 region has 14 residues. Trimming left V 0 bases short and J 2 bases short, with 8 bases between. Germline V gene data show CDR1 as LGHDT and CDR2 as YNNKEL (reference sequence).

In this sample, this clone turned up once. The chain carries TRBV3-1 (or the pseudogene TRBV3-2) and TRBJ1-1; D gene uncertain. This CDR3 has 13 amino acids. V lost 4 bases to trimming and J lost 5 bases, with 11 bases between them. Germline V gene sequence: CDR1 LGHDT, CDR2 YNNKEL (reference sequence). The CDR3 nucleotides read TGTGCCAGCAGCCCGACCCAAGGGACTGAAGCTTTCTTT. As protein: CASSPTQGTEAFF.

This clone has more than one count but fewer than ten. The chain is built from TRBV6-5 and TRBJ1-6; unclear D gene. Trimming removed 8 bases at V and 10 bases at J, with 18 bases between. Germline V gene sequence: CDR1 MNHEY, CDR2 SVGAGI. The CDR3 is 14 residues long. The CDR3 is CASLAGVGKSPLHF. The DNA for the CDR3 is TGTGCCAGCCTTGCCGGGGTAGGGAAATCACCCCTCCACTTT.

The V and J genes are TRBV5-1 and TRBJ1-4, with D perhaps TRBD1 (5 bases). Germline assignment: CDR1 SGHRS and CDR2 YFSETQ. V shed 2 bases and J shed 3 bases, with 8 bases lying between them. The CDR3 has 14 amino acids. The CDR3 sequence is CASSFTGPNEKLFF. CDR3 nucleotides: TGCGCCAGCAGCTTTACAGGACCTAATGAAAAACTGTTTTTT.

The chain joins TRBV30 to TRBJ1-2, with a possible D match to TRBD1 (6 bases). With 3 bases removed from V and 8 bases from J, the gap between germline ends came to 16 bases. The germline gives CDR1 GTSNPN, CDR2 SVGIG (reference sequence). This CDR3 is 13 amino acids long. The DNA for the CDR3 is TGTGCCTGGAGACGTACAGGGTTTGGGGGCTACACCTTC. Amino acid sequence: CAWRRTGFGGYTF. The entire variable domain, with the rest obtained from reference TRBV30 and TRBJ1-2, is as follows: SQTIHQWPATLVQPVGSPLSLECTVEGTSNPNLYWYRQAAGRGLQLLFYSVGIGQISSEVPQNLSASRPQDRQFILSSKKLLLSDSGFYLCAWRRTGFGGYTFGSGTRLTVV.

This chain joins TRBV6-5 and TRBJ1-5; perhaps TRBD1 as D (6 bases). The CDR3 runs to 15 residues. Between the trimmed V and J ends, which lost 6 bases and 6 bases, there was a span of 18 bases. In germline, CDR1 is MNHEY, CDR2 SVGAGI. CDR3 amino acids: CASSPDWGGRQPQHF. The CDR3 DNA is TGTGCCAGCAGCCCGGACTGGGGGGGCCGTCAGCCCCAGCATTTT.

The gene calls are TRBV2 and TRBJ1-2, with TRBD1 identical over 7 bases. CDR1 and CDR2 from the germline V gene are SNHLY and FYNNEI. The CDR3 is made up of 14 amino acids. The junction had 12 bases not matched to a gene; V was cut back by 7 bases and J by 7 bases. CDR3 sequence reads: CASMRQGGVGGYTF. CDR3 DNA: TGTGCCAGCATGCGACAGGGCGGCGTCGGTGGCTACACCTTC.

J is TRBJ1-1 and V is TRBV11-2; D gene uncertain. CDR3 length: 13 residues. Germline V gives CDR1 SGHAT, CDR2 FQNNGV. V shed 2 bases and J shed 3 bases, with 7 bases lying between them. The CDR3 DNA reads as TGTGCCAGCAGCTTATTCTGGGACACTGAAGCTTTCTTT. Protein sequence: CASSLFWDTEAFF.

V and J are TRBV10-3 and TRBJ2-7; 12 nucleotides agree with TRBD2. CDR3 length: 15 amino acids. Unmatched junction bases numbered 1, after V lost 2 bases and J lost 2 bases. From germline, CDR1 is ENHRY and CDR2 SYGVKD. This CDR3 reads CAISEPSGRAYEQYF. CDR3 coding DNA: TGTGCCATCAGTGAGCCTAGCGGGAGGGCCTACGAGCAGTACTTC.

The count of this clone is one. The genes are TRBV5-1 and TRBJ1-5, with TRBD1 identical over 10 bases. Germline V gene sequence: CDR1 SGHRS, CDR2 YFSETQ. V was clipped by 2 bases and J by 6 bases; unmatched bases: 11. There are 17 residues in the CDR3. The CDR3 region is CASSLGGTGVQAQPQHF. The CDR3, as DNA: TGCGCCAGCAGCTTAGGCGGGACAGGGGTTCAGGCTCAGCCCCAGCATTTT.

This chain connects TRBV6-1 to TRBJ2-4, with D possibly TRBD2 on 7 matching bases. The CDR3 runs to 16 residues. Germline lookup yields CDR1 MNHNS and CDR2 SASEGT. The germline V and J ends were trimmed by 2 bases and 3 bases, with 14 bases remaining between them. The CDR3 DNA is TGTGCCAGCAGTGAAAGCGTAGGGGGGGGCAAAAACATTCAGTACTTC. Translation: CASSESVGGGKNIQYF.

CDR3 bases: TGCAGCGTTGAAGATAGGGGGAGTCACACCGGGGAGCTGTTTTTT. Protein product: CSVEDRGSHTGELFF. This chain links TRBV29-1 with TRBJ2-2; D possibly corresponds to TRBD1 (6 bases). There are 15 residues in the CDR3. The V end was cut by 0 bases, the J end by 3 bases, with 11 bases between. Germline-derived CDR1 and CDR2 are SQVTM and ANQGSEA.

The chain carries TRBV6-5 and TRBJ1-2; D remains unclear. This CDR3 is built from 14 residues. Germline loops: CDR1 MNHEY, CDR2 SVGAGI. Trimming pared 2 bases from V and 0 bases from J, leaving 7 bases between. Written as DNA, the CDR3 is TGTGCCAGCAGTTACGTTAGTCCTAACTATGGCTACACCTTC. Translated: CASSYVSPNYGYTF.

This chain uses TRBV18 with TRBJ2-7; 11 bases agree with TRBD2. The V gene's germline CDR1 is KGHSH and CDR2 LQKENI. The V and J ends lost 3 bases and 4 bases, in that order; junction bases with no gene match: 8. The CDR3 has 16 amino acids. For the CDR3, the DNA is TGTGCCAGCTCACCTGCTAGCGGGAGGACGACATACGAGCAGTACTTC. It codes for CASSPASGRTTYEQYF. The full variable domain, its missing parts supplied by reference TRBV18 and TRBJ2-7, is NAGVMQNPRHLVRRRGQEARLRCSPMKGHSHVYWYRQLPEEGLKFMVYLQKENIIDESGMPKERFSAEFPKEGPSILRIQQVVRGDSAAYFCASSPASGRTTYEQYFGPGTRLTVT.